A single sample is the source of the 5 T cell receptor beta chains below, sequenced in a study of blood T cell repertoires in COVID-19. Profiling relied on immunoSEQ multiplex PCR, and the TCRdb table lists in-frame clones only, not all of them. The sample lists approximately 190,000 clones, 82% occurring once. Source material: peripheral blood. The receptors shown here come from a woman in her sixties or seventies with COVID-19, enrolled during active disease.

This clone was detected only once. The chain combines TRBV14 with TRBJ1-1, with TRBD1 matching over 7 bases. The CDR3 has 13 amino acids. The V segment lost 4 bases and the J segment 9 bases; nucleotides outside the gene matches: 8. CDR1 and CDR2 (germline): SGHDN, FVKESK. The CDR3 reads CASSREAGGKAFF. The CDR3 DNA reads as TGTGCCAGCAGCCGGGAAGCAGGGGGTAAAGCTTTCTTT.

V gene TRBV7-2 combines with J gene TRBJ1-1; possibly TRBD1 for D (6 bases). With 5 bases removed from V and 1 base from J, the gap between germline ends came to 8 bases. CDR1 is SGHTA, CDR2 FQGNSA, per germline. The CDR3 sequence is 13 residues long. CDR3 bases: TGTGCCAGCAGCACGACAGGGAACACTGAAGCTTTCTTT. The encoded protein is CASSTTGNTEAFF.

The chain carries TRBV7-6 and TRBJ2-1, with 8 positions matching TRBD2. Germline V gene data show CDR1 as SGHVS and CDR2 as FNYEAQ. The CDR3 covers 16 residues. Germline trimming cut 2 bases from V and 7 bases from J; bases unmatched to any gene: 10. CDR3 bases: TGTGCCAGCAGCTTATTTCAGCGGGAGTTGGGGAATGAGCAGTTCTTC. The encoded protein is CASSLFQRELGNEQFF. The entire variable domain, with the rest obtained from reference TRBV7-6 and TRBJ2-1, is as follows: GAGVSQSPRYKVTKRGQDVALRCDPISGHVSLYWYRQALGQGPEFLTYFNYEAQQDKSGLPNDRFSAERPEGSISTLTIQRTEQRDSAMYRCASSLFQRELGNEQFFGPGTRLTVL.

This chain links TRBV28 with TRBJ1-5, with TRBD1 identical over 7 bases. Germline V gene lookup returns CDR1 MDHEN and CDR2 SYDVKM. The CDR3 has 17 residues. Losses at the gene ends were 5 bases for V and 0 bases for J; bases not matched to a gene: 10. In DNA, the CDR3 is TGTGCCAGCAGTCCCCCGGGGACAGAGTATAGCAATCAGCCCCAGCATTTT. Translation: CASSPPGTEYSNQPQHF. The full variable domain, with the rest looked up from reference TRBV28 and TRBJ1-5, is DVKVTQSSRYLVKRTGEKVFLECVQDMDHENMFWYRQDPGLGLRLIYFSYDVKMKEKGDIPEGYSVSREKKERFSLILESASTNQTSMYLCASSPPGTEYSNQPQHFGDGTRLSIL.

In its sample, this clone was seen a few times. This chain joins TRBV7-8 and TRBJ2-1; TRBD1 is a possible D gene (5 bases). V lost 3 bases and J lost 6, with 12 bases in between. The CDR3 has 14 residues. Germline assignment: CDR1 SGHVS and CDR2 FQNEAQ. The CDR3 here is CASSFSTGSNEQFF. DNA for the CDR3: TGTGCCAGCAGCTTCTCTACAGGAAGCAATGAGCAGTTCTTC.